These 19 T cell receptor beta chains were sequenced from one sample in a study of blood T cells in healthy people across ages. Sample-barcoded 5' priming and a J-beta primer mix drove a second PCR of 7 to 11 cycles. TCRdb re-analysed the 5' RACE reads in MiXCR, keeping a single row per CDR3 protein. The sample yields about 670,000 distinct CDR3 sequences, about 50% seen once. The specimen sequenced was blood. The receptors stem from a woman older than 75 in good health.

J is TRBJ2-4 and V is TRBV11-2; D might be TRBD2 (6 bases). Germline V gene sequence: CDR1 SGHAT, CDR2 FQNNGV. V lost 2 bases to trimming and J lost 13 bases, with 15 bases between them. CDR3 length: 13 amino acids. As DNA, the CDR3 is TGTGCCAGCAGCTTACAATCCCCTGGGGGGCAGTACTTC. It translates to CASSLQSPGGQYF.

This clonotype has a single count. This sequence may be a read error, since a much larger clone differs from it by one base. This chain joins TRBV7-2 and TRBJ2-1, with no clear D. The CDR3 covers 13 residues. Germline CDR1 is SGHTA and CDR2 is FQGNSA. CDR3 DNA sequence: TGTGCCGGCAGCTCCTACCGAAGAGGTGAGCAGTTCTTC. Residues: CAGSSYRRGEQFF.

The rearrangement links TRBV7-2 to TRBJ2-1; 10 bases agree with TRBD2. Germline trimming cut 6 bases from V and 6 bases from J; bases unmatched to any gene: 8. CDR1 is SGHTA and CDR2 is FQGNSA in the germline V gene. This CDR3 is 15 amino acids long. This CDR3 is CASSLLAGVSNEQFF. In nucleotides, the CDR3 is TGTGCCAGCAGTCTGCTAGCGGGAGTGTCCAATGAGCAGTTCTTC.

On this clonotype: The junction and the germline gene differ at one end; a read error may be behind it. This sequence joins TRBV6-5 and TRBJ2-7; D remains unclear. This CDR3 is 13 amino acids long. The germline CDR1 and CDR2 sequences are MNHEY and SVGAGI. The CDR3 loop is CASSDSAFNEQYF. DNA of the CDR3: TGTGCCAGCAGTGACTCGGCTTTTAACGAGCAGTACTTC.

This clonotype was seen just once. This could be a read error, since a much larger clone is one nucleotide away. This sequence joins TRBV5-1 and TRBJ2-5; tentatively, D is TRBD1 (6 bases). Deletions cut 0 bases from V and 3 bases from J, with 12 bases between. This CDR3 contains 15 residues. In germline, CDR1 is SGHRS, CDR2 YFSETQ. The chain's CDR3 is CASSLGSGAEETQYF. The CDR3 DNA is TGCGCCAGCAGCTTGGGGTCAGGGGCGGAAGAGACCCAGTACTTC.

Worth noting for this clonotype: A single base separates this from a much larger clone, so it may be a read error. The V gene is TRBV28, the J gene TRBJ2-7; either TRBD1 or TRBD2 may supply D (6 bases each). The better agreement between TRBJ2-5 and the DNA end casts doubt on the J call. Germline CDR1 reads MDHEN; CDR2 reads SYDVKM. This CDR3 is 15 amino acids long. CDR3 DNA: TGTGCCAGCAGTCGTATAAGGGGGGCAGGAGGGACCCAGTACTTC. Translating it yields CASSRIRGAGGTQYF.

The rearrangement joins TRBV15 to TRBJ1-3; TRBD1 is a possible D gene (6 bases). The CDR3 has 15 residues. From germline, CDR1 is LNHNV and CDR2 YYDKDF (reference sequence). Trimming left V 5 bases short and J 6 bases short, with 17 bases between. The CDR3 spells CATSAGIGQLNTIYF. The CDR3, as DNA: TGTGCCACCAGCGCGGGTATAGGACAGTTAAACACCATATATTTT. The complete variable domain, with remaining parts taken from reference TRBV15 and TRBJ1-3, reads DAMVIQNPRYQVTQFGKPVTLSCSQTLNHNVMYWYQQKSSQAPKLLFHYYDKDFNNEADTPDNFQSRRPNTSFCFLDIRSPGLGDTAMYLCATSAGIGQLNTIYFGEGSWLTVV.

The gene calls are TRBV29-1 and TRBJ2-3, with D uncertain. The CDR3 totals 14 residues. The germline gives CDR1 SQVTM, CDR2 ANQGSEA. V was shortened by 1 base and J by 7 bases, with 15 bases between the two germline ends. In DNA form, the CDR3 reads TGCAGCGTTGAAGGCAGGTCCAATACAAATACGCAGTATTTT. Translating gives CSVEGRSNTNTQYF.

This clonotype was seen a handful of times. The gene calls are TRBV12-3 or TRBV12-4 and TRBJ1-1; D gene ambiguous. The germline V and J ends were trimmed by 11 bases and 5 bases, with 18 bases remaining between them. The CDR3 runs to 13 residues. The CDR3 region is CAAVKQISTEAFF. CDR3 bases: TGTGCCGCCGTAAAACAGATATCTACTGAAGCTTTCTTT.

Concerning this clonotype: In this CDR3 the conserved last residue, phenylalanine or tryptophan, is missing, so a read error is likely. The V call is TRBV20-1, the J call TRBJ2-7; TRBD1 aligns across 8 bases. There are 13 residues in the CDR3. Germline V gives CDR1 DFQATT, CDR2 SNEGSKA (reference sequence). DNA for the CDR3: TGCAGTGCTATTAGACAGGGGACCTACGTGCAGTACTTA. The encoded protein is CSAIRQGTYVQYL.

Turning to this clonotype: A junction boundary mismatches the germline segment, possibly from a read error. The gene calls are TRBV20-1 and TRBJ2-1; the match to TRBD2 covers 8 bases. Germline V gives CDR1 DFQATT, CDR2 SNEGSKA (reference sequence). The CDR3 runs to 15 residues. The CDR3: CSARESGRSYNKQFF. CDR3 DNA sequence: TGCAGTGCTAGAGAAAGCGGGAGATCCTACAATAAGCAGTTCTTC.

Concerning this clonotype: A read error may explain this, as a much larger clone is one base away. V is TRBV7-2 and J is TRBJ2-1; 8 bases are a match to TRBD2. The J call could be wrong; TRBJ2-7 is a better fit for the DNA end. The germline V gene has CDR1 SGHTA and CDR2 FQGNSA. CDR3 size: 17 residues. In DNA form, the CDR3 reads TGTGCCAGCAGCCCTAGGGAGGGGGGACTAGGATACAATGAGCAGTACTTC. This encodes CASSPREGGLGYNEQYF.

The CDR3 reads CASSHPRDKAQHF. The CDR3 nucleotides are TGTGCCAGCAGCCACCCCCGGGACAAGGCCCAGCATTTT. The V gene is TRBV2, the J gene TRBJ1-5, with D possibly being TRBD1 (6 bases). V dropped 6 bases and J dropped 11 bases, with 17 bases sitting between them. CDR3 size: 13 residues. Germline assignment: CDR1 SNHLY and CDR2 FYNNEI.

J is TRBJ2-1 and V is TRBV7-9; TRBD1 matches 7 bases. In germline, CDR1 is SEHNR, CDR2 FQNEAQ (reference sequence). The CDR3 has 14 amino acids. The junction had 8 bases not matched to a gene; V was cut back by 2 bases and J by 10 bases. The DNA of the CDR3 is TGTGCCAGCAGCTTAAGACAGGGTTCGGCCGAGCAGTTCTTC. This codes for CASSLRQGSAEQFF.

At least ten counts were recorded for this clonotype. The chain combines TRBV3-1 with TRBJ1-1; D is perhaps TRBD1 (5 bases). CDR3 length equals 16 residues. Germline CDR1 and CDR2: LGHDT and YNNKEL (reference sequence). Between the trimmed V and J ends, which lost 0 bases and 4 bases, there was a span of 15 bases. CDR3 coding DNA: TGTGCCAGCAGCCAAGACTCAGGGTGGATTAGCACTGAAGCTTTCTTT. As protein: CASSQDSGWISTEAFF.

The chain employs TRBV28 and TRBJ2-3; D unresolved. The length of the CDR3 is 14 residues. Looked up from germline, CDR1 is MDHEN and CDR2 is SYDVKM. With 8 bases removed from V and 2 bases from J, the gap between germline ends came to 14 bases. In nucleotides, the CDR3 is TGTGCCAGCTGGGCTATCGGAGACACAGATACGCAGTATTTT. It specifies CASWAIGDTDTQYF. Full variable domain (outside the CDR3, taken from reference TRBV28 and TRBJ2-3): DVKVTQSSRYLVKRTGEKVFLECVQDMDHENMFWYRQDPGLGLRLIYFSYDVKMKEKGDIPEGYSVSREKKERFSLILESASTNQTSMYLCASWAIGDTDTQYFGPGTRLTVL.

The J gene is TRBJ2-7, the V gene TRBV20-1; D might be TRBD1 (6 bases). CDR1 is DFQATT and CDR2 is SNEGSKA in the germline V gene (reference sequence). Trimming took 6 bases from V and 5 from J, leaving 17 bases between them. This CDR3 spans 13 amino acids. CDR3 region: CSAPRPDRNEQYF. The CDR3 DNA sequence: TGCAGTGCCCCCCGGCCGGACAGAAACGAGCAGTACTTC.

The chain recombines TRBV15 with TRBJ2-7; 8 bases fit TRBD1. The germline gives CDR1 LNHNV, CDR2 YYDKDF (reference sequence). The CDR3 is made up of 14 amino acids. V gave up 3 bases and J gave up 12 bases; unmatched junction bases: 13. As DNA, the CDR3 is TGTGCCACCAGCAGTCGCCGGGACAGGCGATTGATGTACTTC. It specifies CATSSRRDRRLMYF. Full variable domain (outside the CDR3, taken from reference TRBV15 and TRBJ2-7): DAMVIQNPRYQVTQFGKPVTLSCSQTLNHNVMYWYQQKSSQAPKLLFHYYDKDFNNEADTPDNFQSRRPNTSFCFLDIRSPGLGDTAMYLCATSSRRDRRLMYFGPGTRLTVT.

This clonotype showed up many times. This CDR3 reads CSARSDRTYNEQFF. Here the CDR3 DNA reads TGCAGTGCTAGATCGGACAGGACATACAATGAGCAGTTCTTC. The gene calls are TRBV20-1 and TRBJ2-1, with 7 bases aligning to TRBD1. The CDR3 loop spans 14 amino acids. The germline gives CDR1 DFQATT, CDR2 SNEGSKA (reference sequence). V dropped 2 bases and J dropped 4; count of bases not matched to a gene: 5.